This T cell receptor beta chain was recorded in a study of graft-versus-host responses after intestinal transplantation. Overall study context: Isolated intestinal, liver-intestinal, or multivisceral transplants had been given to the recipients. The whole recipient group had anti-thymocyte globulin induction followed by tacrolimus and steroids for around 3 years. Study results and caveats: The marrow of recipients harbored GvH clones, and ileum or blood showed some of them first. High graft-versus-host to host-versus-graft clonal ratios were seen in allografts of patients with graft-donor T cell macrochimerism.

Using immunoSEQ multiplex PCR, the repertoire was profiled, and TCRdb retains in-frame clones only, with some absent. The sample consists of around 90,000 clones, 90% to 95% of them appearing once. On this clone itself: The antigen is undetermined.

The specimen comprised unstimulated CD8+ T cells sorted from spleen or lymph node cells, sampled before transplant. This clonotype was obtained from a human donor who was the organ donor for an intestinal transplant.

CDR3 nucleotide sequence: TGTGCCAGCAGCCCAGGGCCTCGCACAGATACGCAGCATTTT. Translating gives CASSPGPRTDTQHF. This chain uses TRBV4-2 with TRBJ2-3; a weak D match, TRBD1 (5 bases). The end of the DNA fits TRBJ1-5 better, so the J call may be wrong. Germline V gene sequence: CDR1 LGHNA, CDR2 YNFKEQ. The CDR3 contains 14 residues.